This TCR beta chain appears in the sequencing data of a study of regulatory T cells in long-lasting Graves disease. Stated time point: newly diagnosed GD, antithyroid drugs for less than 3 months. The authors made the TCR library using RNA they extracted from PBMCs. Tubes containing EDTA received 8 to 9.5 milliliters of drawn peripheral blood. According to the study, TCR beta libraries were built with iRepertoire HTBI primers and CDR3-region Arm-PCR. TCRdb re-called the multiplex PCR reads through MiXCR, storing one row per CDR3 protein. The sample lists about 620,000 distinct CDR3 sequences; approximately 15% were seen once. Study-wide results and caveats: Newly diagnosed patients shared 950 to 1,000 public clonotypes; persistent patients shared some 2,700.

The sample holds many counts of this clonotype. Its antigen is undetermined. These data were also reused for a study on T cells in Graves' hyperthyroidism and ophthalmopathy. That paper adds: Lactation, pregnancy, other autoimmune disease or uncontrolled infection excluded patients.

This clonotype was obtained from a woman younger than 45 with Graves disease. Sequenced here: peripheral blood mononuclear cells (PBMCs), sampled at new diagnosis, from a patient treated with antithyroid drugs.

CDR3 sequence reads: CASRPGQGVHEQYF. The DNA of the CDR3 is TGTGCCAGCAGACCGGGACAGGGGGTCCACGAGCAGTACTTC. The rearrangement links TRBV6-1 to TRBJ2-7, with 11 bases that match TRBD1. Germline CDR1 and CDR2: MNHNS and SASEGT. Trimming at V came to 6 bases and at J to 5 bases, leaving 6 bases not matched to a gene. The CDR3 consists of 14 residues.